These 22 T cell receptor beta chains were sequenced from one sample in a study of blood T cell repertoires in COVID-19. Generated by immunoSEQ multiplex PCR, the TCRdb table keeps only in-frame clones and is missing some. The sample holds 150,000 to 250,000 clones, roughly three quarters seen once. Sequenced sample: peripheral blood. The source is a woman in her thirties or forties with COVID-19, enrolled during active disease.

This chain connects TRBV29-1 to TRBJ1-1; 7 nucleotides agree with TRBD1. CDR1 is SQVTM, CDR2 ANQGSEA, per germline. V shed 3 bases and J 0 bases; nucleotides not matched to a gene: 4. There are 14 residues in the CDR3. This chain's CDR3 is CSVERDSMNTEAFF. CDR3 sequence (DNA): TGCAGCGTTGAGAGGGACAGTATGAACACTGAAGCTTTCTTT.

This clone was counted once. This chain uses TRBV7-2 with TRBJ2-5; TRBD1 might be the D (6 bases). Germline V gives CDR1 SGHTA, CDR2 FQGNSA. V gave up 2 bases and J gave up 8 bases, with 12 bases separating them. The CDR3 is 13 amino acids. Here the CDR3 DNA reads TGTGCCAGCAGCTTATCAGGGGTGGAAACCCAGTACTTC. Amino acids: CASSLSGVETQYF.

The chain carries TRBV7-8 and TRBJ2-4, with TRBD1 matching over 10 bases. Germline V gene sequence: CDR1 SGHVS, CDR2 FQNEAQ. V dropped 4 bases and J dropped 1; count of bases not matched to a gene: 7. The CDR3 sequence is 17 residues long. The CDR3 sequence: CASSSLPGQGAKNIQYF. As DNA, the CDR3 is TGTGCCAGCAGCTCCCTTCCGGGACAGGGGGCCAAAAACATTCAGTACTTC.

The chain employs TRBV6-1 and TRBJ1-1; D gene ambiguous. Germline V gives CDR1 MNHNS, CDR2 SASEGT. The CDR3 is 14 residues long. The V end was cut by 2 bases, the J end by 5 bases, with 12 bases between. In nucleotides, the CDR3 is TGTGCCAGCAGTGAATGGGAGGGAAGAACTGAAGCTTTCTTT. Its protein is CASSEWEGRTEAFF.

This clone has only a few counts. This rearrangement joins TRBV5-6 to TRBJ1-5; D perhaps matches TRBD1 (5 bases). The V gene lost 2 bases and the J gene lost 1 base, with 7 bases spanning the gap. The CDR3 runs 14 residues. Looked up from germline, CDR1 is SGHDT and CDR2 is YYEEEE. The CDR3 nucleotides read TGTGCCAGCAGCTTAAGACAGAGCAATCAGCCCCAGCATTTT. It is translated as CASSLRQSNQPQHF. Supplemented by reference TRBV5-6 and TRBJ1-5, the full variable domain reads DAGVTQSPTHLIKTRGQQVTLRCSPKSGHDTVSWYQQALGQGPQFIFQYYEEEERQRGNFPDRFSGHQFPNYSSELNVNALLLGDSALYLCASSLRQSNQPQHFGDGTRLSIL.

CDR3 coding DNA: TGTGCCAGCAGCTTAGTCGCGTCTAGCGGGACCTACGAGCAGTACTTC. Protein product: CASSLVASSGTYEQYF. The chain recombines TRBV7-9 with TRBJ2-7, with TRBD2 matching 9 bases. Trimming took 1 base from V and 2 from J; bases not matched to a gene: 6. Germline assignment: CDR1 SEHNR and CDR2 FQNEAQ (reference sequence). The CDR3 has 16 amino acids.

Concerning this clone: Because the CDR3's place on the DNA is in doubt, the DNA is left out and the CDR3 is given as listed by TCRdb. The chain carries TRBV19 and TRBJ2-1; the table's D call of TRBD1 was not tested on the DNA. The CDR3 has 15 residues if both end residues are counted. Germline V gives CDR1 LNHDA, CDR2 SQIVND (reference sequence). The chain's CDR3 is CASSSGRAGVNEQFF.

Worth noting for this clone: This sample includes further DNA sequences coding for the same CDR3. V gene TRBV7-9 combines with J gene TRBJ2-1; 12 positions match TRBD2. Looked up from germline, CDR1 is SEHNR and CDR2 is FQNEAQ (reference sequence). Trimming at V came to 4 bases and at J to 4 bases, leaving 2 bases not matched to a gene. This CDR3 is 15 amino acids long. The CDR3 region is CASSSGTSGYNEQFF. CDR3 DNA sequence: TGTGCCAGCAGCTCCGGGACTAGCGGGTACAATGAGCAGTTCTTC.

The chain has TRBV5-4 and TRBJ2-6; a weak D match, TRBD1 (5 bases). The germline gives CDR1 SGHNT, CDR2 YYREEE (reference sequence). CDR3 length: 19 residues. V gave up 4 bases and J gave up 0 bases, with 20 bases separating them. In DNA form, the CDR3 reads TGTGCCAGCAGCCCTCCATGGGGCGACGGGTCCTCTGGGGCCAACGTCCTGACTTTC. This sequence encodes CASSPPWGDGSSGANVLTF.

This rearrangement joins TRBV5-1 to TRBJ2-7; 8 bases fit TRBD1. The CDR3 extends over 14 amino acids. V was clipped by 4 bases and J by 2 bases; unmatched bases: 5. Germline V lookup: CDR1 SGHRS, CDR2 YFSETQ. The CDR3 reads CASSPGTGAYEQYF. The CDR3 bases are TGCGCCAGCAGCCCCGGGACAGGAGCCTACGAGCAGTACTTC.

This sequence joins TRBV11-1 and TRBJ2-4, with D tentatively TRBD2 (5 bases). The CDR3 extends over 14 amino acids. The germline CDR1 and CDR2 sequences are SGHAT and FQDESV (reference sequence). V was trimmed by 3 bases and J by 0 bases, leaving 6 bases between them. The CDR3 loop reads CASSFRGAKNIQYF. In nucleotides, the CDR3 is TGTGCCAGCAGCTTTCGGGGAGCCAAAAACATTCAGTACTTC.

The chain combines TRBV7-6 with TRBJ1-1; 12 positions match TRBD1. Trimming removed 5 bases from V and 4 bases from J; junction bases left unmatched: 14. Germline loops: CDR1 SGHVS, CDR2 FNYEAQ. The CDR3 contains 18 residues. CDR3: CASSDGRGDRGRGTEAFF. The DNA for the CDR3 is TGTGCCAGCAGCGACGGGAGGGGGGACAGGGGGCGCGGCACTGAAGCTTTCTTT.

This rearrangement joins TRBV2 to TRBJ2-3; 11 nucleotides align to TRBD1. The CDR3 runs 15 residues. The V gene end was trimmed by 8 bases and the J gene end by 8 bases; junction bases not matched to a gene: 12. Germline CDR1 and CDR2: SNHLY and FYNNEI. This CDR3 reads CASGGRTGGEATQYF. The CDR3 DNA follows: TGTGCCAGCGGCGGGAGGACAGGGGGCGAAGCTACGCAGTATTTT.

The chain links TRBV19 to TRBJ2-3, with 9 positions matching TRBD1. V was pared by 6 bases and J by 4 bases, with 8 bases of the junction left unmatched. Germline CDR1 and CDR2: LNHDA and SQIVND (reference sequence). The length of the CDR3 is 15 residues. DNA for the CDR3: TGTGCCAGTAGCTTTTGGACAGGGGAGGCAGATACGCAGTATTTT. Translating it yields CASSFWTGEADTQYF.

This rearrangement joins TRBV6-2 or TRBV6-3 to TRBJ1-2; 8 positions agree with TRBD1. J lost 3 bases, V lost 6 bases, and 9 bases had no gene match. CDR3 length equals 15 residues. CDR1 and CDR2 from the germline V gene are MNHEY and SVGEGT. The CDR3 sequence: CASSQPGQEHYGYTF. CDR3 bases: TGTGCCAGCAGCCAGCCGGGACAGGAGCACTATGGCTACACCTTC.

This clone was seen just once. V gene TRBV7-3 combines with J gene TRBJ2-3; TRBD2 matches at 11 bases. V was clipped by 5 bases and J by 1 base; unmatched bases: 5. The CDR3 loop spans 16 amino acids. CDR1 SGHTA and CDR2 FQGTGA come from the germline V gene. The CDR3, as DNA: TGTGCCAGCAGCGCACTAGCGGGGGCCCGCACAGATACGCAGTATTTT. Its translation: CASSALAGARTDTQYF. The complete variable domain, with remaining parts taken from reference TRBV7-3 and TRBJ2-3, reads GAGVSQTPSNKVTEKGKYVELRCDPISGHTALYWYRQSLGQGPEFLIYFQGTGAADDSGLPNDRFFAVRPEGSVSTLKIQRTERGDSAVYLCASSALAGARTDTQYFGPGTRLTVL.

This chain uses TRBV27 with TRBJ1-2; a weak D match, TRBD1 (6 bases). This CDR3 has 14 amino acids. V shed 3 bases and J shed 2 bases, with 10 bases lying between them. Germline-derived CDR1 and CDR2 are MNHEY and SMNVEV (reference sequence). Here the CDR3 reads CASSFLQGNYGYTF. CDR3 DNA: TGTGCCAGCAGTTTCTTACAGGGAAACTATGGCTACACCTTC.

This chain uses TRBV19 with TRBJ1-5; a weak D match, TRBD1 (6 bases). V was shortened by 4 bases and J by 2 bases, with 6 bases between the two germline ends. This CDR3 contains 13 residues. Germline CDR1 and CDR2: LNHDA and SQIVND (reference sequence). CDR3 sequence (DNA): TGTGCCAGTAGTAGACAGGGCAATCAGCCCCAGCATTTT. It is translated as CASSRQGNQPQHF. Full variable domain (outside the CDR3, taken from reference TRBV19 and TRBJ1-5): DGGITQSPKYLFRKEGQNVTLSCEQNLNHDAMYWYRQDPGQGLRLIYYSQIVNDFQKGDIAEGYSVSREKKESFPLTVTSAQKNPTAFYLCASSRQGNQPQHFGDGTRLSIL.

CDR3 DNA: TGTGCCAGCTCACCACGGACAGGATCCTACAATGAGCAGTTCTTC. Translated, it gives CASSPRTGSYNEQFF. The chain combines TRBV18 with TRBJ2-1; 7 bases are shared with TRBD1. After removal of 1 base from V and 1 base from J, the junction contained 1 base not matched to a gene. The CDR3 runs 15 residues. Germline V gene data show CDR1 as KGHSH and CDR2 as LQKENI.

The chain carries TRBV10-3 and TRBJ2-7, with D possibly being TRBD2 (5 bases). The germline V gene has CDR1 ENHRY and CDR2 SYGVKD. The CDR3 loop spans 17 amino acids. V was shortened by 0 bases and J by 2 bases, with 17 bases between the two germline ends. CDR3 protein: CAISESSLDSLTYEQYF. The CDR3, as DNA: TGTGCCATCAGTGAGTCGTCTTTGGACTCTCTAACCTACGAGCAGTACTTC.

The chain employs TRBV19 and TRBJ2-3; TRBD1 agrees at 8 bases. CDR1 is LNHDA and CDR2 is SQIVND in the germline V gene (reference sequence). The CDR3 length is 14 residues. With V trimmed by 7 bases and J by 6 bases, 9 bases remained unmatched. CDR3 in amino acids: CASKEDRGRDTQYF. DNA for the CDR3: TGTGCCAGTAAGGAAGACAGGGGCAGGGATACGCAGTATTTT.

This chain connects TRBV19 to TRBJ1-1; perhaps TRBD1 as D (5 bases). There are 13 residues in the CDR3. V gave up 5 bases and J gave up 4 bases, with 11 bases separating them. CDR1 is LNHDA and CDR2 is SQIVND in the germline V gene (reference sequence). The CDR3 loop reads CASSWGELTEAFF. The CDR3 DNA sequence: TGTGCCAGTAGTTGGGGGGAACTCACTGAAGCTTTCTTT.